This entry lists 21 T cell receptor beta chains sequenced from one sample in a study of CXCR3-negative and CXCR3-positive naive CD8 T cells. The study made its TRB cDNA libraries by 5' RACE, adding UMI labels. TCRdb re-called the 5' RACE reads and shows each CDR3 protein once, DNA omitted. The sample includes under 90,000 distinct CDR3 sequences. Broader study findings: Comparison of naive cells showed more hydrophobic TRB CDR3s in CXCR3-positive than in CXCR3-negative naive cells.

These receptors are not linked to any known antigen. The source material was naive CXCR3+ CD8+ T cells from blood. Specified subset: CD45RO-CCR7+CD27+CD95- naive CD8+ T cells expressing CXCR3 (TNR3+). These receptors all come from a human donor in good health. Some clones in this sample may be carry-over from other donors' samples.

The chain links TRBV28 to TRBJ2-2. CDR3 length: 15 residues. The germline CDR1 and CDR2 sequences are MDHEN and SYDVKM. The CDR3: CASSFWRDFIGELFF.

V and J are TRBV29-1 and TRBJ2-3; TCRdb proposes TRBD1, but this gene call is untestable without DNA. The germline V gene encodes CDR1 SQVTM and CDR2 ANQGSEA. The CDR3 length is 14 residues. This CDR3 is CSAPRTGRTDTQYF.

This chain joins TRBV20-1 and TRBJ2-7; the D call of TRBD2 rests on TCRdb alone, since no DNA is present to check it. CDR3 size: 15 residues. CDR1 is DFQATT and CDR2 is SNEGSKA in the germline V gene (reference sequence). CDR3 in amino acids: CSARTSGLSSYEQYF.

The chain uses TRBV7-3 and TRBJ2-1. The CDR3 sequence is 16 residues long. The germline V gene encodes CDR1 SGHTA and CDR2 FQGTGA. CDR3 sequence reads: CASSLTYSSSYNEQFF. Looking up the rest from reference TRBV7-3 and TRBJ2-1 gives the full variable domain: GAGVSQTPSNKVTEKGKYVELRCDPISGHTALYWYRQSLGQGPEFLIYFQGTGAADDSGLPNDRFFAVRPEGSVSTLKIQRTERGDSAVYLCASSLTYSSSYNEQFFGPGTRLTVL.

CDR3 residues: CASRTLGTSAYEQFF. This chain uses TRBV12-3 or TRBV12-4 with TRBJ2-1; as DNA is missing, the TRBD2 call by TCRdb cannot be tested. This CDR3 spans 15 amino acids.

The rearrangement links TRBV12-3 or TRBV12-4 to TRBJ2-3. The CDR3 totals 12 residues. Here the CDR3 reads CASSFGVHTQYF.

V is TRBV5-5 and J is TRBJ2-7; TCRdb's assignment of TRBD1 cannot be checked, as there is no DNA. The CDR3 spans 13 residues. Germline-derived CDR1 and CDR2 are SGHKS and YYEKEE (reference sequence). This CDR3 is CASSPDSHHEQYF. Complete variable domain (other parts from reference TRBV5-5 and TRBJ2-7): DAGVTQSPTHLIKTRGQQVTLRCSPISGHKSVSWYQQVLGQGPQFIFQYYEKEERGRGNFPDRFSARQFPNYSSELNVNALLLGDSALYLCASSPDSHHEQYFGPGTRLTVT.

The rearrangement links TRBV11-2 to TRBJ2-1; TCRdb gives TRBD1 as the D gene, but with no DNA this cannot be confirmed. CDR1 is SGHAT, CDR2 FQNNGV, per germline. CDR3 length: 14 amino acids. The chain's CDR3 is CASSPIAGPGEQFF.

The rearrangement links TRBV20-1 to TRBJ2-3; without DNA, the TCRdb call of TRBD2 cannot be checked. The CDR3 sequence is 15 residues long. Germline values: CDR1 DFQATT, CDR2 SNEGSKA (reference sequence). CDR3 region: CSARESGRGTDTQYF.

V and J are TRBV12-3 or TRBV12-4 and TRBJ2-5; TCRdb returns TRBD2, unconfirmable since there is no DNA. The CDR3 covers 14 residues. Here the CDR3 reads CASSVNSPRETQYF.

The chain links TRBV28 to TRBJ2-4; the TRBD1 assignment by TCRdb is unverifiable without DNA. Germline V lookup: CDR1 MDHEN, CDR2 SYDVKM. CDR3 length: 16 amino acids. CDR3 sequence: CASRQDRGRAKNIQYF.

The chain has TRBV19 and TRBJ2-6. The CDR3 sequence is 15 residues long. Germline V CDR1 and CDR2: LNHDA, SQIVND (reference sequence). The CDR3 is CASSNRQAGANVLTF.

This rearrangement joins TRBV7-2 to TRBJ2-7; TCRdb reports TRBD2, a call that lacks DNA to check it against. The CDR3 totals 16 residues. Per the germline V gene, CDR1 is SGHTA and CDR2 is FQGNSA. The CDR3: CASMLTLSGRVGEQYF. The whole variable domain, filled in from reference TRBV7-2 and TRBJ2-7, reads GAGVSQSPSNKVTEKGKDVELRCDPISGHTALYWYRQSLGQGLEFLIYFQGNSAPDKSGLPSDRFSAERTGGSVSTLTIQRTQQEDSAVYLCASMLTLSGRVGEQYFGPGTRLTVT.

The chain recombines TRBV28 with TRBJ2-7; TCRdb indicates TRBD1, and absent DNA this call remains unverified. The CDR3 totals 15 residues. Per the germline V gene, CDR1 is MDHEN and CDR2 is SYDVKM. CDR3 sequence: CASSLETDRPHEQYF.

CDR3 sequence: CASSLGGPSSAQYF. V gene TRBV11-2 combines with J gene TRBJ2-5; the D gene TCRdb calls, TRBD1, cannot be checked with no DNA. Germline CDR1 SGHAT, CDR2 FQNNGV. The CDR3 covers 14 residues.

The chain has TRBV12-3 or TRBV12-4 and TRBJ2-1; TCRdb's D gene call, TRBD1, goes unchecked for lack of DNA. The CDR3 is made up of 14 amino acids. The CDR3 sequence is CASSFSGQGSEQFF.

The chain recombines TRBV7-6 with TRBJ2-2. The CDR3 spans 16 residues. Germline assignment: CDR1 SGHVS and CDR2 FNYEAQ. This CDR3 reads CASSLPGVQDTGELFF.

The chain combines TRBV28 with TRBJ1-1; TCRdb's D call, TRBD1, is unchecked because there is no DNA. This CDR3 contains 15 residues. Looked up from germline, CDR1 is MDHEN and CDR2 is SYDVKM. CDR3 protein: CASSSRGPMNTEAFF.

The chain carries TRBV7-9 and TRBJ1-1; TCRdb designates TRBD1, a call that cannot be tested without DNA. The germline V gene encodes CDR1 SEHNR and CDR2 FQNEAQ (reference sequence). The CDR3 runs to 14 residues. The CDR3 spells CASSLVPGVTEAFF.

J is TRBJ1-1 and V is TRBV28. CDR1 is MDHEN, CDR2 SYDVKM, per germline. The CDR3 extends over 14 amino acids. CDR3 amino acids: CASSSGGMNTEAFF.

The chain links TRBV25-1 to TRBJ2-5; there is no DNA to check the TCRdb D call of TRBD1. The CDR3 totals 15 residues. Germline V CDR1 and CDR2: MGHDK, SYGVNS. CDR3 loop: CASSEGTVLLETQYF. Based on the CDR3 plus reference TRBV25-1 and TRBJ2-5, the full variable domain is EADIYQTPRYLVIGTGKKITLECSQTMGHDKMYWYQQDPGMELHLIHYSYGVNSTEKGDLSSESTVSRIRTEHFPLTLESARPSHTSQYLCASSEGTVLLETQYFGPGTRLLVL.